The entry below gives a single T cell receptor beta chain sequence along with its context. Its antigen is unknown. No quality values exist for individual bases; no much larger clone is one base distant. Via the germline V gene, CDR1 is SGHVS and CDR2 FQNEAQ. V was cut back by 2 bases and J by 5 bases, leaving a gap of 10 bases between them. From its cysteine to its phenylalanine, the CDR3 spans 14 amino acids. Only CDR3 DNA is held: 42 bases, read in frame from base 1. TCRbeta CDR3 regions were amplified from genomic DNA using the immunoSEQ Assay, a bias-controlled multiplex PCR. As for how the authors treated the data: The number of nucleated cells in each sample was estimated from the amplification of reference gene primers within the assay. To quantify the absolute abundance of each unique TCRbeta CDR3 rearrangement, sequence reads were collapsed and filtered. Productive Simpson clonality was computed per sample as the square root of Simpson's diversity index over productive rearrangements. TCRdb retrieved this table from immuneACCESS and kept in-frame rearrangements only. Not all clones are present; in checked studies, unresolved V genes account for under half, and no reason is known for the remainder. The V and J calls and clone size were taken over from that table, and D and trimming were inferred from the DNA. Counted in this sample were some 42,000 clones; approximately 80% of them appeared once. Together, the top ten hold 4.5% to 6% of the sample.

This record comes from a study of blood T cell repertoires in COVID-19 (dated by TCRdb to 2019 to 2021). About the study as a whole: Samples from collaborators originated in the United States, Italy and Spain and spanned both the acute and convalescent phases of COVID-19. The material from the prospective study consisted of cDNA or gDNA derived from T cells, B-cell-depleted T cells, or PBMCs. Subjects who had been exposed to COVID-19, were actively infected with it, or had recovered from it provided the deeply sampled blood TCRbeta repertoires that made up the dataset. A freely available public database, intended as a resource for researchers studying the immune response to SARS-CoV-2, is where the repertoires were released. The samples were drawn from the first 160 participants of the ongoing ImmuneRACE study and from roughly 1,300 subjects provided by 6 global collaborators. The sample metadata nearly always contained a de-identified subject ID, COVID-19 status, age in years and sex. Where available, HLA class I and class II types were taken from metadata supplied by the sample provider and were not determined by assay-based typing.

The collaborating institutions used their own protocols to collect whole blood in K2EDTA tubes. Collaborator samples were shipped for TCRbeta analysis as frozen whole blood, isolated PBMCs, or DNA extracted from either sample type. What the work shows at the level of the full study, not this receptor alone: Clinical and demographic metadata were provided uncurated, with the amount varying by source and participant.

In this chain, TRBV7-8 is recombined with TRBJ1-5; the D gene is perhaps TRBD1, from 6 matching bases. This receptor was taken from a man between 45 and 60 years old with active COVID-19. Material: peripheral blood. The nucleotide sequence is given as TGTGCCAGCAGCTTACGGGCAGGGGATCAGCCCCAGCATTTT. Its protein product is CASSLRAGDQPQHF.